This T cell receptor (beta chain) comes out of a study of shared clonotypes between healthy human individuals. Germline CDR1 reads SEHNR; CDR2 reads FQNEAQ (reference sequence). With V trimmed by 3 bases and J by 2 bases, 2 bases remained unmatched. This CDR3 comprises 15 residues. Authors' processing steps: Junction-only immunoSEQ data arrived without quality scores, meaning filtering differed. Using immunoSEQ multiplex PCR, the repertoire was profiled, and TCRdb retains in-frame clones only, with some absent. V and J calls and clone size follow that table, whereas D and trimming were derived from the DNA. This table has about 1,800,000 clones, about 94% appearing once. Naive CD8 cells were CD45RO-negative, positively selected for CCR7, excluding terminally differentiated effector memory CD45RA+ cells. A word on this clone: As yet, its antigen is unknown.

General observations from the study: An expected dependence of interdonor clonotype sharing on sequencing depth was noted.

The clonotype originates from a man aged 18-30 years in good health. This chain links TRBV7-9 with TRBJ2-1, with TRBD2 matching 9 bases. Sequenced input: naive CD8+ T cells sorted from blood. The CDR3 sequence is CASSLREGTYNEQFF. The CDR3 DNA is TGTGCCAGCAGCTTGCGGGAGGGAACCTACAATGAGCAGTTCTTC.